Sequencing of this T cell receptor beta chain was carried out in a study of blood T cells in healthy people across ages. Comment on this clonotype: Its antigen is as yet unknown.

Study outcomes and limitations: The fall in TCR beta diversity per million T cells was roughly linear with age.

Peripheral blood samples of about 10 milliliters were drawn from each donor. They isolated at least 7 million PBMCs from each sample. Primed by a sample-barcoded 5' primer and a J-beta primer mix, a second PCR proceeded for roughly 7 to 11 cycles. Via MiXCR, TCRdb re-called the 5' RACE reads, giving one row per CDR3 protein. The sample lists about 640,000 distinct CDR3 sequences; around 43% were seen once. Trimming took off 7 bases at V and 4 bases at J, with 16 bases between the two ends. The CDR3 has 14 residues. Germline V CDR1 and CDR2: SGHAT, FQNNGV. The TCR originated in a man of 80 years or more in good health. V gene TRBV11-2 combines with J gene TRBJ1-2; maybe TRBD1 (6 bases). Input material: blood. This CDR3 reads CASTQDSLGYGYTF. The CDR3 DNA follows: TGTGCCAGCACCCAGGACAGTTTGGGCTATGGCTACACCTTC. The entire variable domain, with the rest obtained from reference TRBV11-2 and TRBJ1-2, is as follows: EAGVAQSPRYKIIEKRQSVAFWCNPISGHATLYWYQQILGQGPKLLIQFQNNGVVDDSQLPKDRFSAERLKGVDSTLKIQPAKLEDSAVYLCASTQDSLGYGYTFGSGTRLTVV.